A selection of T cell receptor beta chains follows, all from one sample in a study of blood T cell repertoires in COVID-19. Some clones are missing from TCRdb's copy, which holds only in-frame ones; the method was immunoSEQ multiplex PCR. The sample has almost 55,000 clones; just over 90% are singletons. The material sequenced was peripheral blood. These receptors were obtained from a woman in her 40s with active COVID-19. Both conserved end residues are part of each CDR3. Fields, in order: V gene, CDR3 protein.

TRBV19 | CASSLSRNTEAFF
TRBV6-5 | CASTPGANTGELFF
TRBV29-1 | CSGKTGGQETQYF
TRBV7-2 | CASSLRTGYGYTF
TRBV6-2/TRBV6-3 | CASSYSSTTSGGTGQETQYF
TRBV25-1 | CASSEFGRVADTQYF
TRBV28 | CASSLARQNEKLFF
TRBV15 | CATRRETGGANTEAFF
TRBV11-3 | CASSLDRVNTGELFF
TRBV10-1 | CASISVAGGPDNEQFF
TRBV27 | CASSLMGTGAYEQYF
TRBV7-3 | CASSSFPTSGSTDTQYF
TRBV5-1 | CASSLSGGQRGESPLHF
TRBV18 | CASSLQGNEQYF
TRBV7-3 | CASSKDRYAAEAFF
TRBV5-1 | CASSLSGVNEKLFF
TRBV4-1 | CASSHRTTSGGSNEQFF
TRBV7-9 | CASSLGGGAINEQFF
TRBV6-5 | CASRAPGEGYGYTF
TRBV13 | CASSTWGGNQPQHF
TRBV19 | CASSPPGLAGGDEQFF
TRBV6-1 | CASSEAYATGDEQYF
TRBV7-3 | CASSLSPTSGTDTQYF
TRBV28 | CASSPFSGVGGFGGYTF
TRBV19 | CASSLKRGRNSPLHF
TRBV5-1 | CASRGFGGGRYNEQFF
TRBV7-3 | CASSSLAGEQFF
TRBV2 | CASSSEQGYEQYF
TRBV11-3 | CASSIRTSGDQETQYF
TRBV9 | CASSVRDRTYEQYF
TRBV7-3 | CASSLNGAETDTQYF
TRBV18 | CASSPNPGTDGNTIYF
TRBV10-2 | CASSGRSGTQEAFF
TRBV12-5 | CASGWGTGAQETQYF
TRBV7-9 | CASSLPEDGANVLTF
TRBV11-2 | CASSLEAFGNTIYF
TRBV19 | CASSGGPRGTDTQYF
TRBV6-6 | CASSTRQGNTEAFF
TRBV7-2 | CASSQGDVNQPQHF
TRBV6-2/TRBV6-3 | CASSLAGGRANEQFF
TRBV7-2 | CASSLYRGEQYF
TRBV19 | CASSATGGINNQPQHF
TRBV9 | CASSAGDSRGYTF
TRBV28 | CASSFTGSFRAQHF
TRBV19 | CASLDREVTGELFF
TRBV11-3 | CASSLEGGTGELFF
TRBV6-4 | CASSDRAGGRDDEQFF
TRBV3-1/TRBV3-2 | CASSQDAAGRGEQYF
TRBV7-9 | CASSPDPGEGYGYTF
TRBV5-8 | CASSLRGTSFLGETQYF